This TCR beta chain came from a study of T cell changes during pregnancy in multiple sclerosis. CDR1 and CDR2 (germline): SQVTM, ANQGSEA. The CDR3 contains 14 residues. The data were produced by immunoSEQ multiplex PCR, yet TCRdb's version contains in-frame clones alone and is incomplete. Of 60,000 to 85,000 clones in the sample, 92% were seen once. The source was peripheral blood, collected after pregnancy. The sequence was collected from a female donor in good health, enrolled as a control in a pregnancy study. The rearrangement uses TRBV29-1 and TRBJ2-4, with 8 bases identical to TRBD1. DNA of the CDR3: TGCAGGGACAGGGACAGGCTAGCCAAAAACATTCAGTACTTC. Its translation is CRDRDRLAKNIQYF.